Shown below are 19 T cell receptor beta chains from a single sample sequenced in a study of a mutant IDH1 vaccine in newly diagnosed glioma. Time point meaning: week 47, end of study. Vaccination comprised doses that each held 300 ug of mutant IDH1 20-mer peptide, plus topical imiquimod. These receptors have no identified antigens. The table came from immunoSEQ multiplex PCR; TCRdb's copy has only in-frame clones and leaves some out. The repertoire holds tens of thousands of clones, with approximately 88% as singletons. The sequencing here drew on PBMCs, taken from a glioma patient whose treatment included an IDH1 peptide vaccine. Receptors originate from a woman in her 30s with glioma. Some clones in this sample may be carry-over from other donors' samples.

This chain connects TRBV7-6 to TRBJ2-7; 9 positions match TRBD2. CDR1 is SGHVS and CDR2 is FNYEAQ in the germline V gene. With 5 bases clipped from V and 0 bases from J, the junction kept 11 bases outside the gene matches. The CDR3 runs to 17 residues. The CDR3 reads CASSLPGGRGLSYEQYF. In nucleotides, the CDR3 is TGTGCCAGCAGCCTCCCCGGCGGGAGGGGCCTCTCCTACGAGCAGTACTTC.

The chain recombines TRBV30 with TRBJ1-6, with 9 bases matching TRBD1. The CDR3 length is 14 residues. J was trimmed by 10 bases and V by 7 bases; bases with no gene match: 11. Germline CDR1 GTSNPN, CDR2 SVGIG (reference sequence). CDR3 loop: CASRPQGARSPLHF. DNA for the CDR3: TGTGCCTCCCGCCCACAGGGGGCAAGGTCACCCCTCCACTTT. The entire variable domain, with the rest obtained from reference TRBV30 and TRBJ1-6, is as follows: SQTIHQWPATLVQPVGSPLSLECTVEGTSNPNLYWYRQAAGRGLQLLFYSVGIGQISSEVPQNLSASRPQDRQFILSSKKLLLSDSGFYLCASRPQGARSPLHFGNGTRLTVT.

This clone has a handful of counts. J is TRBJ1-2 and V is TRBV2; D call uncertain. Germline V gives CDR1 SNHLY, CDR2 FYNNEI. The length of the CDR3 is 13 residues. V lost 2 bases to trimming and J lost 4 bases, with 8 bases between them. CDR3 region: CASSEREVYGYTF. The CDR3 DNA reads TGTGCCAGCAGTGAAAGGGAGGTCTATGGCTACACCTTC.

The gene calls are TRBV28 and TRBJ1-3; maybe TRBD1 (5 bases). V was cut by 5 bases and J by 4 bases, with 9 bases left in between. The CDR3 extends over 13 amino acids. Germline-derived CDR1 and CDR2 are MDHEN and SYDVKM. The CDR3 region is CASSEQAGNTIYF. CDR3 nucleotide sequence: TGTGCCAGCAGTGAACAGGCAGGAAACACCATATATTTT. The full variable domain, in which reference TRBV28 and TRBJ1-3 provide the parts outside the CDR3, is DVKVTQSSRYLVKRTGEKVFLECVQDMDHENMFWYRQDPGLGLRLIYFSYDVKMKEKGDIPEGYSVSREKKERFSLILESASTNQTSMYLCASSEQAGNTIYFGEGSWLTVV.

This rearrangement joins TRBV6-5 to TRBJ2-7, with 7 bases fitting TRBD2. The V and J ends lost 4 bases and 2 bases, in that order; junction bases with no gene match: 11. The germline V gene encodes CDR1 MNHEY and CDR2 SVGAGI. The CDR3 length is 16 residues. Here the CDR3 reads CASSSPGTIPPYEQYF. Here the CDR3 DNA reads TGTGCCAGCAGTTCTCCCGGGACTATCCCTCCCTACGAGCAGTACTTC.

The rearrangement uses TRBV6-5 and TRBJ2-2; D call uncertain. The CDR3 runs 12 residues. Germline V gives CDR1 MNHEY, CDR2 SVGAGI. Trimming cost V 6 bases and J 4 bases, with 6 bases left between them. CDR3 coding DNA: TGTGCCAGCAGACTCACCACCGGGGAGCTGTTTTTT. Translated, it gives CASRLTTGELFF.

The chain joins TRBV9 to TRBJ2-3; TRBD2 aligns across 9 bases. CDR1 and CDR2 (germline): SGDLS, YYNGEE. The CDR3 totals 16 residues. V shed 0 bases, J shed 1 base, and the junction held 3 bases outside the gene matches. CDR3 region: CASSVVAGGGTDTQYF. CDR3 DNA sequence: TGTGCCAGCAGCGTAGTGGCGGGAGGGGGCACAGATACGCAGTATTTT. Filled out from reference TRBV9 and TRBJ2-3, the complete variable domain reads DSGVTQTPKHLITATGQRVTLRCSPRSGDLSVYWYQQSLDQGLQFLIQYYNGEERAKGNILERFSAQQFPDLHSELNLSSLELGDSALYFCASSVVAGGGTDTQYFGPGTRLTVL.

The J gene is TRBJ2-3, the V gene TRBV5-4, with 7 positions matching TRBD2. V lost 6 bases and J lost 0; bases outside the gene matches: 7. Germline CDR1 reads SGHNT; CDR2 reads YYREEE (reference sequence). CDR3 size: 15 residues. CDR3 DNA: TGTGCCAGCATGGCGGGACTAAGCAGCACAGATACGCAGTATTTT. Its translation is CASMAGLSSTDTQYF.

Note on this clone: Sequence at one end of the junction differs from germline and may be a read error. The chain joins TRBV28 to TRBJ2-7; TRBD2 matches at 12 bases. CDR1 and CDR2 (germline): MDHEN, SYDVKM. There are 15 residues in the CDR3. The CDR3 DNA follows: TGTGCAAGCAACCCGACTAGCGGGAGTCGTAGGGAGCAGTACTTC. It yields the protein CASNPTSGSRREQYF.

CDR3 nucleotide sequence: TGTGCCAGCAGCCCCGGAGGGAAAACAGAGACCCAGTACTTC. Translation gives CASSPGGKTETQYF. The chain recombines TRBV9 with TRBJ2-5; TRBD2 might be the D (6 bases). This CDR3 is 14 amino acids long. Germline values: CDR1 SGDLS, CDR2 YYNGEE. The ends were cut back, 4 bases at V and 4 bases at J, with 14 bases in the middle.

The chain uses TRBV2 and TRBJ2-7; maybe TRBD1 (7 bases). Germline CDR1 and CDR2: SNHLY and FYNNEI. The CDR3 length is 14 residues. V was shortened by 8 bases and J by 3 bases, with 17 bases between the two germline ends. The CDR3 region is CASSPEGAHYEQYF. The CDR3 coding sequence is TGTGCCAGCTCTCCGGAGGGGGCGCACTACGAGCAGTACTTC.

The gene calls are TRBV4-1 and TRBJ2-5, with D unclear. The germline V gene has CDR1 MGHRA and CDR2 YSYEKL. V lost 4 bases and J lost 3, with 6 bases in between. The CDR3 covers 12 residues. The CDR3 coding sequence is TGCGCCAGCAGCCCCGGAAAAGAGACCCAGTACTTC. This codes for CASSPGKETQYF.

This chain joins TRBV5-5 and TRBJ1-1, with D unclear. V was pared by 0 bases and J by 0 bases, with 9 bases between. There are 15 residues in the CDR3. CDR1 is SGHKS and CDR2 is YYEKEE in the germline V gene (reference sequence). The CDR3 DNA is TGTGCCAGCAGCTTGGGGCGGCTTATGAACACTGAAGCTTTCTTT. This encodes CASSLGRLMNTEAFF.

This chain joins TRBV19 and TRBJ1-5; 8 nucleotides match TRBD1. With 5 bases clipped from V and 0 bases from J, the junction kept 12 bases outside the gene matches. CDR1 is LNHDA, CDR2 SQIVND, per germline (reference sequence). The CDR3 is made up of 18 amino acids. This CDR3 reads CASSSLGQVEFSNQPQHF. The CDR3 DNA reads TGTGCCAGTAGTTCCCTGGGACAGGTTGAGTTTAGCAATCAGCCCCAGCATTTT.

This sequence joins TRBV5-6 and TRBJ2-2, with 8 bases identical to TRBD2. CDR1 is SGHDT, CDR2 YYEEEE, per germline. The CDR3 has 13 amino acids. V lost 4 bases and J lost 7; bases outside the gene matches: 3. The CDR3 nucleotides are TGTGCCAGCAGCCTGGGGACTAGCGGGGAGCTGTTTTTT. It codes for CASSLGTSGELFF.

The CDR3 reads CASSVADRANTEAFF. The CDR3 nucleotides are TGTGCCAGCAGCGTAGCGGACAGGGCGAACACTGAAGCTTTCTTT. J is TRBJ1-1 and V is TRBV9; 8 bases align to TRBD1. The CDR3 spans 15 residues. With 0 bases clipped from V and 1 base from J, the junction kept 2 bases outside the gene matches. The V gene's germline CDR1 is SGDLS and CDR2 YYNGEE.

The gene calls are TRBV2 and TRBJ1-4; tentative D call: TRBD1 (5 bases). The CDR3 totals 14 residues. Trimming removed 7 bases from V and 3 bases from J, with 12 bases in between. The germline CDR1 and CDR2 sequences are SNHLY and FYNNEI. The CDR3 protein is CASTRDAANEKLFF. CDR3 DNA sequence: TGTGCCAGCACTCGGGACGCGGCTAATGAAAAACTGTTTTTT.

The CDR3 sequence: CASRRDSSYEQYF. Here the CDR3 DNA reads TGTGCCAGCAGGCGGGACAGCTCCTACGAGCAGTACTTC. This rearrangement joins TRBV28 to TRBJ2-7; possibly TRBD1 for D (7 bases). The germline V and J ends were trimmed by 6 bases and 0 bases, with 9 bases remaining between them. The germline CDR1 and CDR2 sequences are MDHEN and SYDVKM. This CDR3 is built from 13 residues.

The genes are TRBV30 and TRBJ1-1; possibly TRBD1 for D (5 bases). This CDR3 spans 13 amino acids. Germline CDR1 and CDR2: GTSNPN and SVGIG (reference sequence). The germline V and J ends were trimmed by 1 base and 3 bases, with 9 bases remaining between them. The CDR3 is CAWSGRRDTEAFF. CDR3 bases: TGTGCCTGGAGTGGTCGCAGGGACACTGAAGCTTTCTTT.